This entry lists 30 T cell receptor beta chains sequenced from one sample in a study of molecular identifiers for immune sequencing clone quantification. Each CDR3 protein gets one entry after TCRdb re-called the PCR reads with MiXCR. This sample carries a few hundred thousand distinct CDR3 sequences, about a fifth of them seen once, and the ten largest clones take about 0.8%. Input material: naive CD8+ T cells from blood, with Jurkat cell RNA spiked in. Documented subset: FACS-sorted CD8+CD4-CCR7+CD45RA+ naive T cells. The receptors come from a human donor in good health. Some libraries in this study had Jurkat cell RNA spiked in.

This clonotype has ten or more counts. The chain couples TRBV7-2 to TRBJ2-4, with D uncertain. CDR1 SGHTA and CDR2 FQGNSA come from the germline V gene. V lost 4 bases and J 7 bases, leaving 14 bases between the germline ends. The CDR3 sequence is 14 residues long. For the CDR3, the DNA is TGTGCCAGCAGCTCGGGTTTGGGCCCGAACATTCAGTACTTC. Encoded protein: CASSSGLGPNIQYF.

This clonotype was seen many times. Here the CDR3 reads CASSKKGLAGVQTQYF. The CDR3 bases are TGTGCCAGCAGCAAGAAGGGACTAGCGGGGGTACAGACCCAGTACTTC. This chain connects TRBV13 to TRBJ2-5, with 14 bases fitting TRBD2. J was trimmed by 6 bases and V by 5 bases; bases with no gene match: 8. CDR1 PRHDT and CDR2 FYEKMQ come from the germline V gene (reference sequence). The CDR3 length is 16 residues.

This clonotype was recorded a few times. The V and J genes are TRBV6-6 and TRBJ2-1, with D possibly called TRBD1 or TRBD2 (5 bases each). V lost 2 bases and J 6 bases, leaving 8 bases between the germline ends. The V gene's germline CDR1 is MNHNY and CDR2 SVGAGI (reference sequence). The CDR3 covers 13 residues. The CDR3 nucleotides read TGTGCCAGCAGTTACGGGGGAGTCAATGAGCAGTTCTTC. It codes for CASSYGGVNEQFF.

In its sample, this clonotype was seen many times. This rearrangement joins TRBV5-1 to TRBJ2-3; D is uncertain. Germline CDR1 and CDR2: SGHRS and YFSETQ. This CDR3 is built from 13 residues. The V and J ends lost 1 base and 2 bases respectively, with 5 bases between them. CDR3 loop: CASSLWDTDTQYF. The CDR3 DNA is TGCGCCAGCAGCTTGTGGGACACAGATACGCAGTATTTT. Drawing the rest from reference TRBV5-1 and TRBJ2-3, the complete variable domain is KAGVTQTPRYLIKTRGQQVTLSCSPISGHRSVSWYQQTPGQGLQFLFEYFSETQRNKGNFPGRFSGRQFSNSRSEMNVSTLELGDSALYLCASSLWDTDTQYFGPGTRLTVL.

This clonotype was counted ten times or more. The chain uses TRBV5-1 and TRBJ2-7, with D perhaps TRBD1 or TRBD2 (5 bases each). The germline CDR1 and CDR2 sequences are SGHRS and YFSETQ. This CDR3 is 12 amino acids long. V was clipped by 4 bases and J by 5 bases, with 10 bases between them. DNA for the CDR3: TGCGCCAGCAGCCCCGGGGCCCACGAGCAGTACTTC. As protein: CASSPGAHEQYF.

The rearrangement links TRBV12-3 or TRBV12-4 to TRBJ1-5; 8 nucleotides align to TRBD1. This CDR3 spans 14 amino acids. The ends lost 7 bases at V and 7 bases at J; junction bases unmatched: 9. DNA of the CDR3: TGTGCCAGCACTCCAGGGACAGGCGTGCAGCCCCAGCATTTT. Translated, it gives CASTPGTGVQPQHF.

For this clonotype: Since a much larger clone is just one base distant, this may be a read error. The chain combines TRBV19 with TRBJ2-3, with 12 bases that match TRBD2. This CDR3 comprises 18 residues. From germline, CDR1 is LNHDA and CDR2 SQIVND (reference sequence). The CDR3 loop reads CASSIIGGGLAGTGTQYF. CDR3 coding DNA: TGTGCCAGTAGTATCATAGGCGGGGGACTAGCGGGCACAGGTACGCAGTATTTT.

The chain carries TRBV16 and TRBJ2-7; no definite D call. V was pared by 0 bases and J by 0 bases, with 3 bases between. The CDR3 spans 13 residues. The V gene's germline CDR1 is KGHSY and CDR2 FQNENV. The CDR3: CASSQSDSYEQYF. For the CDR3, the DNA is TGTGCCAGCAGCCAATCCGACTCCTACGAGCAGTACTTC.

This clonotype was seen many times. The CDR3 DNA follows: TGTGCCAGCAGCTTAGGTCTCAAAAACCTAGCCAAAAACATTCAGTACTTC. This sequence encodes CASSLGLKNLAKNIQYF. This chain connects TRBV7-8 to TRBJ2-4; D unresolved. Germline CDR1 reads SGHVS; CDR2 reads FQNEAQ. The V end lost 1 base, the J end lost 0 bases, and 13 bases lay between the germline ends. CDR3 size: 17 residues.

This clonotype was picked up many times. The J gene is TRBJ1-1, the V gene TRBV5-6; 8 nucleotides match TRBD1. The CDR3 runs to 13 residues. Germline CDR1 is SGHDT and CDR2 is YYEEEE. Losses at the gene ends were 5 bases for V and 4 bases for J; bases not matched to a gene: 4. The CDR3: CASSKTGGTEAFF. CDR3 nucleotide sequence: TGTGCCAGCAGTAAAACAGGGGGCACTGAAGCTTTCTTT.

The table lists this clonotype with many counts. The chain links TRBV4-3 to TRBJ1-2, with D unresolved. The CDR3 has 16 residues. Germline CDR1 is LGHNA and CDR2 is YSLEER. The V and J ends lost 4 bases and 3 bases respectively, with 18 bases between them. The CDR3 sequence: CASSPSSHATYYGYTF. The CDR3, as DNA: TGCGCCAGCAGCCCCTCCTCGCACGCTACTTACTATGGCTACACCTTC.

This clonotype was counted ten times or more. CDR3 protein: CASSPRTGEKLFF. DNA of the CDR3: TGTGCCAGCAGCCCGAGGACGGGTGAAAAACTGTTTTTT. The chain carries TRBV7-8 and TRBJ1-4; D remains ambiguous. V was pared by 5 bases and J by 7 bases, with 11 bases between. Germline V gene data show CDR1 as SGHVS and CDR2 as FQNEAQ. The CDR3 runs to 13 residues.

This clonotype was observed a handful of times. J is TRBJ2-1 and V is TRBV6-1; 9 bases line up with TRBD1. CDR3 length: 14 residues. Trimming at V came to 8 bases and at J to 4 bases, leaving 6 bases not matched to a gene. CDR1 is MNHNS and CDR2 is SASEGT in the germline V gene. The CDR3 loop is CASFTGQGYNEQFF. CDR3 bases: TGTGCCAGCTTCACTGGACAGGGGTACAATGAGCAGTTCTTC.

Turning to this clonotype: A read error may be the cause here, since a much bigger clone is one base away. Since no conserved phenylalanine or tryptophan closes the CDR3, a read error is the likely cause. The chain uses TRBV7-9 and TRBJ1-5; no reliable D call. This CDR3 region has 13 residues. Trimming pared 0 bases from V and 7 bases from J, leaving 7 bases between. The germline V gene has CDR1 SEHNR and CDR2 FQNEAQ (reference sequence). As DNA, the CDR3 is TGTGCCAGCAGCTTAGCAGCAGAGCAGCCCCAGCATCTT. The encoded protein is CASSLAAEQPQHL.

This clonotype was seen more than once but under ten times. The chain employs TRBV3-1 and TRBJ1-6; possible D gene TRBD1, 5 bases. V dropped 4 bases and J dropped 4 bases, with 11 bases sitting between them. Germline V gene lookup returns CDR1 LGHDT and CDR2 YNNKEL (reference sequence). This CDR3 is 15 amino acids long. The chain's CDR3 is CASSPAQGYNSPLHF. CDR3 coding DNA: TGTGCCAGCAGCCCAGCGCAGGGTTATAATTCACCCCTCCACTTT.

In this sample, this clonotype turned up many times. The J gene is TRBJ2-5, the V gene TRBV29-1; 9 bases fit TRBD1. Unmatched junction bases numbered 6, after V lost 3 bases and J lost 4 bases. The CDR3 is made up of 14 amino acids. Germline V gene lookup returns CDR1 SQVTM and CDR2 ANQGSEA. In DNA form, the CDR3 reads TGCAGCGTTGATGAGGGGACAGGGACAGAGACCCAGTACTTC. It is translated as CSVDEGTGTETQYF.

V usage is TRBV12-3 or TRBV12-4 and J usage is TRBJ1-1; a weak D match, TRBD1 (5 bases). The CDR3 covers 16 residues. Trimming left V 3 bases short and J 0 bases short, with 14 bases between. The CDR3, as DNA: TGTGCCAGCAGTTTTCATCCGGGACGTTTGAACACTGAAGCTTTCTTT. Protein product: CASSFHPGRLNTEAFF.

This clonotype appeared a single time. The CDR3 does not close with the conserved phenylalanine or tryptophan, likely indicating a read error. The chain carries TRBV27 and TRBJ1-4, with unresolved D. Trimming took 5 bases from V and 0 from J, leaving 7 bases between them. Germline V CDR1 and CDR2: MNHEY, SMNVEV (reference sequence). The CDR3 sequence is 14 residues long. CDR3 protein: CASSGRATNEKLFL. In nucleotides, the CDR3 is TGTGCCAGCAGTGGCCGTGCAACTAATGAAAAACTGTTTCTT.

V usage is TRBV11-2 and J usage is TRBJ2-3; TRBD2 aligns across 7 bases. CDR1 is SGHAT, CDR2 FQNNGV, per germline. CDR3 length: 17 amino acids. Losses at the gene ends were 0 bases for V and 8 bases for J; bases not matched to a gene: 14. The CDR3 DNA reads TGTGCCAGCAGCTTAGATCGGTCTAGCGGTTTGTATGGTACGCAGTATTTT. It translates to CASSLDRSSGLYGTQYF.

This clonotype has just a few counts. The chain recombines TRBV19 with TRBJ1-5; 7 nucleotides line up with TRBD1. The V gene's germline CDR1 is LNHDA and CDR2 SQIVND (reference sequence). After removal of 9 bases from V and 5 bases from J, the junction contained 16 bases not matched to a gene. The CDR3 is 16 amino acids. The CDR3 region is CASRDSFYSFDQPQHF. CDR3 bases: TGTGCCAGCCGGGACAGTTTTTATAGTTTCGATCAGCCCCAGCATTTT.

The table lists this clonotype with many counts. The chain joins TRBV9 to TRBJ1-6; TRBD1 aligns across 8 bases. The CDR3 has 13 amino acids. Germline lookup yields CDR1 SGDLS and CDR2 YYNGEE. The V and J ends lost 3 bases and 13 bases, in that order; junction bases with no gene match: 6. The CDR3, as DNA: TGTGCCAGCAGCGAGGATGGGACAGGTCCCCTCCACTTT. This encodes CASSEDGTGPLHF.

This clonotype was seen a handful of times. The chain has TRBV5-4 and TRBJ2-7; a weak D match, TRBD1 (6 bases). V shed 9 bases and J shed 5 bases, with 24 bases lying between them. Germline V lookup: CDR1 SGHNT, CDR2 YYREEE (reference sequence). The CDR3 has 15 residues. The CDR3 sequence: CATTTRGQGNHEQYF. CDR3 sequence (DNA): TGTGCCACCACCACACGGGGTCAGGGGAACCACGAGCAGTACTTC.

The chain employs TRBV20-1 and TRBJ2-1; D uncertain. This CDR3 comprises 13 residues. CDR1 is DFQATT, CDR2 SNEGSKA, per germline (reference sequence). Trimming took 0 bases from V and 3 from J, leaving 6 bases between them. The CDR3 DNA follows: TGCAGTGCTAGAGATGGGCTCTACAATGAGCAGTTCTTC. It translates to CSARDGLYNEQFF.

The sample holds many counts of this clonotype. The CDR3 spells CASSQSEDYNEQFF. Written as DNA, the CDR3 is TGTGCCAGCAGCCAATCCGAGGACTACAATGAGCAGTTCTTC. The rearrangement links TRBV3-1 to TRBJ2-1; unclear D gene. This CDR3 is 14 amino acids long. V gave up 2 bases and J gave up 3 bases, with 8 bases separating them. Per the germline V gene, CDR1 is LGHDT and CDR2 is YNNKEL (reference sequence).

Of note for this clonotype: Given a far larger clone just one base away, this is likely a sequencing read error. This rearrangement joins TRBV7-6 to TRBJ2-7; TRBD1 aligns across 7 bases. The CDR3 is 14 residues long. Germline assignment: CDR1 SGHVS and CDR2 FNYEAQ. For the CDR3, the DNA is TGTGCCAGCAGCCTACGGGACAGCTCCTACGGGCAGTACTTC. Amino acids: CASSLRDSSYGQYF.

This clonotype has ten or more counts. The gene calls are TRBV30 and TRBJ2-1, with 8 bases matching TRBD1. Trimming removed 4 bases from V and 8 bases from J; junction bases left unmatched: 7. The CDR3 contains 13 residues. CDR1 and CDR2 from the germline V gene are GTSNPN and SVGIG (reference sequence). The DNA of the CDR3 is TGTGCCTGGAAGGGACAGGAAAACGATGAGCAGTTCTTC. Translation: CAWKGQENDEQFF.

This clonotype was seen repeatedly, ten times or more. The chain combines TRBV9 with TRBJ2-3; TRBD2 matches at 11 bases. The CDR3 consists of 17 residues. Germline trimming cut 0 bases from V and 3 bases from J; bases unmatched to any gene: 6. In germline, CDR1 is SGDLS, CDR2 YYNGEE. In DNA form, the CDR3 reads TGTGCCAGCAGCGTAGCCCTCAGGACTAGCGGGACAGATACGCAGTATTTT. Amino acid sequence: CASSVALRTSGTDTQYF.

Ten or more counts support this clonotype. The genes are TRBV5-1 and TRBJ2-3; D remains unclear. This CDR3 region has 16 residues. V was trimmed by 0 bases and J by 2 bases, leaving 13 bases between them. Germline V gene sequence: CDR1 SGHRS, CDR2 YFSETQ. CDR3 protein: CASSLESRTLTDTQYF. In DNA, the CDR3 is TGCGCCAGCAGCTTGGAGTCCAGGACCCTCACAGATACGCAGTATTTT.

This clonotype showed up just a few times. The chain joins TRBV7-9 to TRBJ2-3; D unresolved. CDR1 and CDR2 from the germline V gene are SEHNR and FQNEAQ (reference sequence). V was pared by 4 bases and J by 2 bases, with 10 bases between. CDR3 length: 14 residues. CDR3 in DNA: TGTGCCAGCAGCTCCAATGACCTCACAGATACGCAGTATTTT. It yields the protein CASSSNDLTDTQYF.

The rearrangement links TRBV13 to TRBJ2-7, with 10 bases identical to TRBD1. V shed 0 bases, J shed 7 bases, and the junction held 6 bases outside the gene matches. The CDR3 extends over 15 amino acids. The germline V gene encodes CDR1 PRHDT and CDR2 FYEKMQ (reference sequence). CDR3 bases: TGTGCCAGCAGCTTAGGCCCCGGGACAGGGGAGGAGCAGTACTTC. This translates into CASSLGPGTGEEQYF.